A selection of T cell receptor beta chains follows, all from one sample in a study of T cells in Graves' hyperthyroidism and ophthalmopathy. One entry per CDR3 protein results from TCRdb running MiXCR on the multiplex PCR reads. The data hold roughly 420,000 distinct CDR3 sequences, with more than 15% observed a single time. Sequencing used blood. The receptors were gathered from a woman in her late teens or twenties with Graves' hyperthyroidism. Both conserved end residues are part of each CDR3. Each record gives: V gene, D gene, clone size, J gene, CDR3 DNA, CDR3 protein. A D gene is named only where the DNA matches it firmly. Size values are once, few and many counts, or a class for expanded clones, and some rows have none.

TRBV20-1	.	many	TRBJ2-7	TGCAGTGCTAGAGATTGGAAGACAGATTCCTACGAGCAGTACTTC	CSARDWKTDSYEQYF
TRBV15	TRBD1	.	TRBJ2-3	TGTGCCACCAGCAGAATGATCCAGGGGGCGGATACGCAGTATTTT	CATSRMIQGADTQYF
TRBV19	.	many	TRBJ1-4	TGTGCCAGCGGCCCTGGACTTACTAATGAAAAACTGTTTTTT	CASGPGLTNEKLFF
TRBV12-3/TRBV12-4	.	many	TRBJ1-5	TGTGCCAGCACCCTTGGGGGGGTTCGTCCCCAGCATTTT	CASTLGGVRPQHF
TRBV9	TRBD2	.	TRBJ2-1	TGTGCCAGCAGCGCCGCTAGCGGCCACAATGAGCAGTTCTTC	CASSAASGHNEQFF
TRBV3-1	.	.	TRBJ1-1	TGTGCCAGCAGCCAAGGCCAAACGGGACTCCTGAACACTGAAGCTTTCTTT	CASSQGQTGLLNTEAFF
TRBV5-5	.	.	TRBJ1-4	TGTGCCAGCAGCTCGGGGACCTCCCGGAGTGAAAAACTGTTTTTT	CASSSGTSRSEKLFF
TRBV7-9	.	many	TRBJ1-4	TGTGCCAGCAGCTCGGTTAATGAAAAACTGTTTTTT	CASSSVNEKLFF
TRBV7-2	TRBD2	.	TRBJ2-7	TGTGCCAGCAGCTTAAATTTAGCGGGAGCCTACGAGCAGTACTTC	CASSLNLAGAYEQYF
TRBV7-9	TRBD2	many	TRBJ2-1	TGTGCCAGCAGCACGGGACTAGCGGGGTTAAATGAGCAGTTCTTC	CASSTGLAGLNEQFF
TRBV28	TRBD1	.	TRBJ1-1	TGTGCCAGCAGTCGCCCGGGGACAGGCCGAATGAGTGAAGCTTTCTTT	CASSRPGTGRMSEAFF
TRBV5-5	TRBD1	many	TRBJ1-1	TGTGCCAGCAGCTTCGGGACAGGGGGCTCTGAAGCTTTCTTT	CASSFGTGGSEAFF
TRBV7-9	.	many	TRBJ2-5	TGTGCCAGCAGCTCACCCCGGGGTATAGAGACCCAGTACTTC	CASSSPRGIETQYF
TRBV24-1	.	many	TRBJ1-5	TGTGCCACCAGTGATTGGGGGGATCAGCCCCAGCATTTT	CATSDWGDQPQHF
TRBV6-2/TRBV6-3	.	few	TRBJ2-1	TGTGCCAGCAGTTACTCAAGGGCCGGACTCTTCAATGAGCAGTTCTTC	CASSYSRAGLFNEQFF
TRBV11-2	.	many	TRBJ1-2	TGTGCCAGCAGCTTAGAAAGGAATGGCTACACCTTC	CASSLERNGYTF
TRBV11-2	TRBD2	.	TRBJ2-1	TGTGCCAGCAGCTTAGAGCGGGGAGGGATAGGTGAGCAGTTCTTC	CASSLERGGIGEQFF